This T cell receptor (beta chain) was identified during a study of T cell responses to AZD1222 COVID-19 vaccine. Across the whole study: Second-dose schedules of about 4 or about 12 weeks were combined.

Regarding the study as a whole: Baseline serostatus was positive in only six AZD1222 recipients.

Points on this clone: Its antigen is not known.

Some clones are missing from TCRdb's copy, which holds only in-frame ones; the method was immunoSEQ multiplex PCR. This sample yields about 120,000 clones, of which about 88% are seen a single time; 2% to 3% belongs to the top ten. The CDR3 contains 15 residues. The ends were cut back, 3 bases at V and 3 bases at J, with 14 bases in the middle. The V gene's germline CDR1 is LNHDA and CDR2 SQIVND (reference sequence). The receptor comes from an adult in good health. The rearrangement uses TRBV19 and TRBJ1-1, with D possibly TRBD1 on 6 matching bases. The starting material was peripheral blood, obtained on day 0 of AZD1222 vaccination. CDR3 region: CASSIPRGADTEAFF. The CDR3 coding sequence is TGTGCCAGTAGTATCCCCCGGGGGGCGGACACTGAAGCTTTCTTT. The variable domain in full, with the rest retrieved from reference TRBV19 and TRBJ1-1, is DGGITQSPKYLFRKEGQNVTLSCEQNLNHDAMYWYRQDPGQGLRLIYYSQIVNDFQKGDIAEGYSVSREKKESFPLTVTSAQKNPTAFYLCASSIPRGADTEAFFGQGTRLTVV.